What follows describes a single T cell receptor beta chain. The data stem from a study of T-cell reconstitution after alpha-beta-depleted transplantation in children. V was clipped by 3 bases and J by 2 bases, with 12 bases between them. Per germline, CDR1 KGHSH and CDR2 LQKENI. This CDR3 is built from 15 residues. Using unique molecular identifiers, the investigators prepared the TCRbeta library. TCRdb reanalysed the PCR reads using MiXCR and keeps one entry per CDR3 protein. The sample contains hundreds of thousands of distinct CDR3 sequences, 13% of which appear only once. This material consisted of PBMCs, taken from the stem cell graft. The sequence was obtained from a human donor who donated a stem cell graft to a child with Fanconi anemia. The gene calls are TRBV18 and TRBJ2-3, with D perhaps being TRBD1 or TRBD2 (6 bases each). The CDR3 protein is CASSPLRGLTDTQYF. Written as DNA, the CDR3 is TGTGCCAGCTCACCGCTTCGGGGGCTCACAGATACGCAGTATTTT.